This T cell receptor (beta chain) comes out of a study of shared clonotypes between healthy human individuals. Overall study context: Each donor's CD8 memory used one plate, CD8 naive two, each CD4 subset three. Findings and caveats of the study: The generation probabilities recorded for non-shared clonotypes fell below those of clonotypes shared by all four donors. An effect of sequencing depth on clonotype sharing among donors was expected.

Sequencing used immunoSEQ multiplex PCR; TCRdb keeps in-frame clones, though not all of them. The sample carries about 2.4 million clones, 80% to 95% recorded once. Recent vaccinations or acute infections were absent in the healthy HIV-negative adult donors. Germline CDR1 MDHEN, CDR2 SYDVKM. V lost 6 bases to trimming and J lost 1 base, with 10 bases between them. The CDR3 has 14 residues. As regards this clone: Its antigen is undetermined.

The chain has TRBV28 and TRBJ1-3; D unresolved. Material for sequencing was naive CD4+ T cells from PBMCs. The sample's subset: CD45RA+ positively selected. This sequence originates from a man between 18 and 29 years old in good health. Some clones in this sample may be carry-over from other donors' samples. DNA for the CDR3: TGTGCCAGCAGCCTAAACCCGTCTGGAAACACCATATATTTT. Translating gives CASSLNPSGNTIYF.